This T cell receptor (beta chain) was sequenced during a study of cytomegalovirus exposure and HLA in healthy donors. The PCR ran on 60 Vbeta and 13 Jbeta primers. Clones were sequenced by immunoSEQ multiplex PCR, and TCRdb holds only the in-frame ones, with some missing. The repertoire table contains roughly 100,000 clones. Sequences were obtained from PBMCs. This sequence originates from a man aged 50 or older in good health and CMV-seropositive.

CDR3 region: CASSERASGRVGEQFF. CDR3 nucleotide sequence: TGTGCCAGCAGTGAACGGGCTAGCGGGAGGGTTGGTGAGCAGTTCTTC. The chain is built from TRBV2 and TRBJ2-1, with 12 bases fitting TRBD2. Losses at the gene ends were 2 bases for V and 9 bases for J; bases not matched to a gene: 8. Germline V lookup: CDR1 SNHLY, CDR2 FYNNEI. This CDR3 is 16 amino acids long.